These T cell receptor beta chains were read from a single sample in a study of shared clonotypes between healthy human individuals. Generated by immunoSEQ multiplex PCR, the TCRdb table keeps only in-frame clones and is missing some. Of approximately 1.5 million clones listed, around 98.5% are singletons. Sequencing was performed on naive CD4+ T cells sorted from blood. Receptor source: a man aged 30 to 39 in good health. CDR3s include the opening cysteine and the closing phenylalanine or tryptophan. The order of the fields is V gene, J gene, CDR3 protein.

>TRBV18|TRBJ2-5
CASSPPKGETQYF
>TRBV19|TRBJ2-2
CASGQGASGTGELFF
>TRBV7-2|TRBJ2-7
CASSFLISEQYF
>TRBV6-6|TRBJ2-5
CASSSPTDSKETQYF
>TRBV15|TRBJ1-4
CATSRDQGKGEKLFF
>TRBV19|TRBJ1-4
CASTRYTATNEKLFF
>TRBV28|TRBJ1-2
CASRTGGADGYTF
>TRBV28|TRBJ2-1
CASSSPWEQFF
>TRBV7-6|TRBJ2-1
CASSFLRDEQFF
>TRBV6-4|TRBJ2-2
CASSDRYTGELFF
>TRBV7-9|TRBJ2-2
CASSPGRGELFF
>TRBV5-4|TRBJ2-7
CASSLNSGEQYF
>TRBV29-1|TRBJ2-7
CSVGTGTAYEQYF
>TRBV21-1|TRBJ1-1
CASKVSGPDFF
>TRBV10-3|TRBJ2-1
CAISGQRTGVYNEQFF
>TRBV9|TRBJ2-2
CASSVDTGELFF
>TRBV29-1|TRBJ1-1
CSVVGQLNTEAFF
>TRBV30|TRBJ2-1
CAWSLRTSGGYNEQFF
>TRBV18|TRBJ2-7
CASSPPGPSSYEQYF
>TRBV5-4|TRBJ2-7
CASSTDGTEHEQYF
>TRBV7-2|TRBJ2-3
CASSPRPPDTQYF
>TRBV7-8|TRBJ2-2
CASSQDPNTGELFF
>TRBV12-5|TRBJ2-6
CASGHPLRVAGSSGANVLTF
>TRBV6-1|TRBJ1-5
CASTRGNRSNQPQHF
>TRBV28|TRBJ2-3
CASSLAGRGLSDTQYF
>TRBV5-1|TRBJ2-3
CASSLAPSGTQYF
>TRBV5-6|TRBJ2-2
CASSPGLAANTGELFF
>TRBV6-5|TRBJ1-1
CASSGDSRNTEAFF
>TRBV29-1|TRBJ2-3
CSARGLATDTQYF
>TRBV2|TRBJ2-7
CASSERGDTILEQYF
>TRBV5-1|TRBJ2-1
CASSLRLAGNNEQFF
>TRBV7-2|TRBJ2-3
CASSPLAYTDTQYF
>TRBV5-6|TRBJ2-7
CASSAEGLAGASQYF
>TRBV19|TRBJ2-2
CASSKGGNTGELFF
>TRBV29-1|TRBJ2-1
CSVVGDSYNEQFF
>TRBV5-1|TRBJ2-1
CASSSRVGLAVDNEQFF
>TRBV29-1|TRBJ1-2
CSVRDREENYGYTF
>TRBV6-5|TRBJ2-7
CASSAKLAVFYEQYF
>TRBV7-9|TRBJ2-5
CASSLGDRALQETQYF
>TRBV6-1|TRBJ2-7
CASSSIQGAVYEQYF
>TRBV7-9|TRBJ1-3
CASSLVVTVAGNTIYF
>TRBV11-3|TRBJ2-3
CASSSTAGANTQYF
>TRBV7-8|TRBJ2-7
CASSSPGQGSYEQYF
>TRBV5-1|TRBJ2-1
CASSPTRSVVSEQFF
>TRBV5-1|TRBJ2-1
CASSWSGRGRTDEQFF
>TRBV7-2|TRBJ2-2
CASSVGTLNTGELFF
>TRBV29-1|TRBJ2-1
CSVEASGIYNEQFF